This TCR beta chain was identified during a study of human T cells and chemical hapten exposure. Study results and limitations: TCRs at high frequency, those above 1 in 1000, did not change with DPC sensitization.

Time point defined: patch test 2, 6 weeks after DPC sensitization. Treatment here: therapeutic diphenylcyclopropenone sensitization with weekly scalp DPC. This clonotype was seen only a few times. As yet, its antigen is unknown. This CDR3 contains 14 residues. From germline, CDR1 is SGDLS and CDR2 YYNGEE. Trimming cost V 4 bases and J 8 bases; bases outside gene matches: 4. From the RACE reads, TCRdb called clonotypes with MiXCR, one entry per CDR3 protein. Of approximately 80,000 distinct CDR3 sequences listed, roughly 10% are singletons. The J gene is TRBJ1-5, the V gene TRBV9, with 12 bases lining up with TRBD1. This TCR derives from a woman in her 30s with alopecia areata. Some clones in this sample may be carry-over from other donors' samples. The sequencing used whole blood, collected in connection with sensitization to the hapten diphenylcyclopropenone (DPC). The CDR3, as DNA: TGTGCCAGCAGCCCCGGGACAGGGGGCGAGCCCCAGCATTTT. Translating gives CASSPGTGGEPQHF. The full variable domain, in which reference TRBV9 and TRBJ1-5 provide the parts outside the CDR3, is DSGVTQTPKHLITATGQRVTLRCSPRSGDLSVYWYQQSLDQGLQFLIQYYNGEERAKGNILERFSAQQFPDLHSELNLSSLELGDSALYFCASSPGTGGEPQHFGDGTRLSIL.